A single sample is the source of the 32 T cell receptor beta chains below, sequenced in a study of cytomegalovirus exposure and HLA in healthy donors. PCR employed 60 Vbeta and 13 Jbeta primers. Profiled with immunoSEQ multiplex PCR; TCRdb holds only in-frame clones, not every one. The sample carries some 170,000 clones, 83% recorded once. The source material was PBMCs. The receptors here all came from a man aged 50 to 60 in good health and CMV-seropositive.

This clone appeared once. The chain links TRBV4-2 to TRBJ2-2, with TRBD2 identical over 12 bases. Losses at the gene ends were 0 bases for V and 8 bases for J; bases not matched to a gene: 4. The CDR3 is made up of 16 amino acids. Germline lookup yields CDR1 LGHNA and CDR2 YNFKEQ. The CDR3 sequence is CASSQDLGLAGGELFF. CDR3 DNA: TGTGCCAGCAGCCAAGATCTCGGACTAGCGGGAGGGGAGCTGTTTTTT.

CDR3 sequence reads: CASSAGTTVYNEQFF. The CDR3, as DNA: TGTGCCAGCAGCGCCGGGACAACTGTTTACAATGAGCAGTTCTTC. The gene calls are TRBV27 and TRBJ2-1, with D possibly being TRBD1 (6 bases). From germline, CDR1 is MNHEY and CDR2 SMNVEV (reference sequence). The ends were cut back, 6 bases at V and 4 bases at J, with 16 bases in the middle. The CDR3 contains 15 residues.

The chain links TRBV19 to TRBJ2-7; a weak D match, TRBD1 (5 bases). Trimming stripped 3 bases from V and 0 bases from J, with 12 bases between. The CDR3 loop spans 15 amino acids. Germline CDR1 is LNHDA and CDR2 is SQIVND (reference sequence). The CDR3 region has the DNA TGTGCCAGTAGTATGGCGCAGGGAAGCTCCTACGAGCAGTACTTC. Amino acid sequence: CASSMAQGSSYEQYF.

With respect to this clone: Distinct nucleotide sequences in the sample also encode this CDR3. The J gene is TRBJ2-2, the V gene TRBV20-1, with a possible D match to TRBD2 (5 bases). Trimming cost V 6 bases and J 6 bases, with 8 bases left between them. Germline V CDR1 and CDR2: DFQATT, SNEGSKA (reference sequence). The CDR3 spans 11 residues. The CDR3 loop is CSARGSGELFF. The CDR3 DNA is TGCAGTGCCCGAGGGTCCGGGGAGCTGTTTTTT.

The chain couples TRBV9 to TRBJ1-2, with 8 bases identical to TRBD1. The CDR3 is 15 residues long. The V gene end was trimmed by 0 bases and the J gene end by 3 bases; junction bases not matched to a gene: 4. Per the germline V gene, CDR1 is SGDLS and CDR2 is YYNGEE. CDR3 in DNA: TGTGCCAGCAGCGTAGGAGCGACAGGGGACTATGGCTACACCTTC. It codes for CASSVGATGDYGYTF.

This chain joins TRBV10-3 and TRBJ2-1, with TRBD1 matching 8 bases. Germline V lookup: CDR1 ENHRY, CDR2 SYGVKD. The CDR3 spans 14 residues. J lost 4 bases, V lost 9 bases, and 8 bases had no gene match. CDR3 sequence (DNA): TGTGCCATAAAACCAGGGACAGGTTACAATGAGCAGTTCTTC. This gives the protein CAIKPGTGYNEQFF.

The chain couples TRBV28 to TRBJ2-7, with 11 bases fitting TRBD1. The V and J ends lost 7 bases and 6 bases, in that order; junction bases with no gene match: 8. Germline assignment: CDR1 MDHEN and CDR2 SYDVKM. The CDR3 runs to 14 residues. In nucleotides, the CDR3 is TGTGCCAGCATGGGACAGGGGGTTTTACTCGAGCAGTACTTC. This codes for CASMGQGVLLEQYF.

The CDR3 DNA reads TGTGCCAGCAGTTATGACAGGGTTGCTGGAAACACCATATATTTT. Its translation: CASSYDRVAGNTIYF. This chain joins TRBV5-8 and TRBJ1-3; 7 bases map to TRBD1. Germline-derived CDR1 and CDR2 are SGHTS and YDEGEE. The V gene end was trimmed by 5 bases and the J gene end by 2 bases; junction bases not matched to a gene: 7. The CDR3 runs to 15 residues. Drawing the rest from reference TRBV5-8 and TRBJ1-3, the complete variable domain is EAGVTQSPTHLIKTRGQQATLRCSPISGHTSVYWYQQALGLGLQFLLWYDEGEERNRGNFPPRFSGRQFPNYSSELNVNALELEDSALYLCASSYDRVAGNTIYFGEGSWLTVV.

This rearrangement joins TRBV28 to TRBJ1-5; D may be TRBD1 (6 bases). CDR1 MDHEN and CDR2 SYDVKM come from the germline V gene. The CDR3 extends over 14 amino acids. V was clipped by 6 bases and J by 0 bases, with 9 bases between them. CDR3 sequence (DNA): TGTGCCAGCAGGGACAGCTATAGCAATCAGCCCCAGCATTTT. Amino acid sequence: CASRDSYSNQPQHF.

The J gene is TRBJ1-4, the V gene TRBV18, with 9 bases lining up with TRBD1. CDR3 size: 16 residues. Germline CDR1 reads KGHSH; CDR2 reads LQKENI. Losses at the gene ends were 6 bases for V and 2 bases for J; bases not matched to a gene: 7. The CDR3 bases are TGTGCCAGCTCCTCCGAAGACAGGGGGACTAATGAAAAACTGTTTTTT. Its protein product is CASSSEDRGTNEKLFF.

This chain joins TRBV7-9 and TRBJ1-4; D remains unclear. This CDR3 is built from 15 residues. Per the germline V gene, CDR1 is SEHNR and CDR2 is FQNEAQ (reference sequence). V gave up 5 bases and J gave up 5 bases, with 15 bases separating them. CDR3 sequence (DNA): TGTGCCAGCAGCCAAGGCGACACGTCGAATGAAAAACTGTTTTTT. This gives the protein CASSQGDTSNEKLFF.

The gene calls are TRBV6-1 and TRBJ1-3; D may be TRBD1 (5 bases). Germline CDR1 is MNHNS and CDR2 is SASEGT. Trimming pared 6 bases from V and 2 bases from J, leaving 14 bases between. The CDR3 totals 15 residues. DNA of the CDR3: TGTGCCAGCAGCGGTAGACAGATGCCTGGAAACACCATATATTTT. It specifies CASSGRQMPGNTIYF.

The gene calls are TRBV7-8 and TRBJ2-2; D is undetermined. The CDR3 runs 13 residues. V was cut by 4 bases and J by 8 bases, with 11 bases left in between. CDR1 SGHVS and CDR2 FQNEAQ come from the germline V gene. The CDR3 reads CASSSPVSGELFF. The CDR3 DNA is TGTGCCAGCAGCTCCCCGGTCTCGGGGGAGCTGTTTTTT. Supplemented by reference TRBV7-8 and TRBJ2-2, the full variable domain reads GAGVSQSPRYKVAKRGQDVALRCDPISGHVSLFWYQQALGQGPEFLTYFQNEAQLDKSGLPSDRFFAERPEGSVSTLKIQRTQQEDSAVYLCASSSPVSGELFFGEGSRLTVL.

This clone occurred once. V usage is TRBV7-3 and J usage is TRBJ1-1; 7 nucleotides line up with TRBD1. The CDR3 has 13 amino acids. The germline V gene encodes CDR1 SGHTA and CDR2 FQGTGA. Losses at the gene ends were 5 bases for V and 5 bases for J; bases not matched to a gene: 5. In nucleotides, the CDR3 is TGTGCCAGCAGCCTACAACAGGGGACTGAAGCTTTCTTT. Residues: CASSLQQGTEAFF.

The table lists this clone with a count of one. The chain employs TRBV5-1 and TRBJ2-2; 8 bases agree with TRBD2. The CDR3 runs to 16 residues. Germline CDR1 and CDR2: SGHRS and YFSETQ. Germline trimming cut 4 bases from V and 2 bases from J; bases unmatched to any gene: 7. As DNA, the CDR3 is TGCGCCAGCAGCGGAGGGAGCGGGGGCAACACCGGGGAGCTGTTTTTT. It codes for CASSGGSGGNTGELFF. Supplemented by reference TRBV5-1 and TRBJ2-2, the full variable domain reads KAGVTQTPRYLIKTRGQQVTLSCSPISGHRSVSWYQQTPGQGLQFLFEYFSETQRNKGNFPGRFSGRQFSNSRSEMNVSTLELGDSALYLCASSGGSGGNTGELFFGEGSRLTVL.

The V gene is TRBV19, the J gene TRBJ1-6, with TRBD1 matching 11 bases. Germline V gene data show CDR1 as LNHDA and CDR2 as SQIVND (reference sequence). Germline trimming cut 9 bases from V and 7 bases from J; bases unmatched to any gene: 2. The CDR3 is made up of 13 amino acids. The CDR3, as DNA: TGTGCCAGCGGACAGGGGGCAAATTCACCCCTCCACTTT. This sequence encodes CASGQGANSPLHF.

The chain uses TRBV9 and TRBJ2-7; weak D call: TRBD2 (6 bases). The CDR3 totals 14 residues. Deletions cut 4 bases from V and 6 bases from J, with 17 bases between. CDR1 and CDR2 (germline): SGDLS, YYNGEE. The CDR3 is CASSQAGGAFEQYF. The CDR3 DNA reads as TGTGCCAGCAGCCAGGCCGGGGGAGCGTTCGAGCAGTACTTC.

The V and J genes are TRBV6-1 and TRBJ1-1; D might be TRBD1 (6 bases). Germline CDR1 reads MNHNS; CDR2 reads SASEGT. V shed 7 bases and J shed 1 base, with 13 bases lying between them. The CDR3 consists of 14 residues. DNA for the CDR3: TGTGCCAGCACCAGACCGGGACAGAACACTGAAGCTTTCTTT. Its translation: CASTRPGQNTEAFF.

The CDR3 loop reads CASSFGQGLEGYTF. The CDR3 DNA sequence: TGTGCCAGCAGTTTCGGGCAGGGGCTGGAAGGCTACACCTTC. The rearrangement uses TRBV27 and TRBJ1-2; TRBD1 is a possible D gene (6 bases). This CDR3 comprises 14 residues. Looked up from germline, CDR1 is MNHEY and CDR2 is SMNVEV (reference sequence). Deletions cut 3 bases from V and 8 bases from J, with 16 bases between.

This sequence joins TRBV21-1 and TRBJ1-2; TRBD1 is the table's D call and was not checked against the DNA. TRBV21-1 constitutes a pseudogene. The CDR3 consists of 12 residues. Written as DNA, the CDR3 is TGTGCCAGCAGTCCCAGGTGGGATGGCTACACCTTC. This encodes CASSPRWDGYTF.

The chain is built from TRBV6-1 and TRBJ1-6; 9 nucleotides line up with TRBD1. J lost 6 bases, V lost 4 bases, and 7 bases had no gene match. The CDR3 has 16 amino acids. Germline V gene sequence: CDR1 MNHNS, CDR2 SASEGT. CDR3 sequence reads: CASSAARTGVNSPLHF. The DNA for the CDR3 is TGTGCCAGCAGTGCCGCTCGGACAGGGGTTAATTCACCCCTCCACTTT.

The genes are TRBV29-1 and TRBJ2-5; TRBD2 might be the D (6 bases). The end of the DNA aligns better with TRBJ2-7, so the J call may be wrong. The CDR3 covers 14 residues. In germline, CDR1 is SQVTM, CDR2 ANQGSEA. The CDR3 loop reads CSVEAGTATYEQYF. The CDR3, as DNA: TGCAGCGTTGAAGCCGGGACTGCAACCTACGAGCAGTACTTC.

This clone came up once. The chain is built from TRBV19 and TRBJ2-5, with a tentative D call TRBD1 (6 bases). TRBJ2-7 explains the end of the DNA better; the J call may be wrong. CDR1 is LNHDA and CDR2 is SQIVND in the germline V gene (reference sequence). CDR3 length: 13 amino acids. The CDR3 DNA reads as TGTGCCAGTAGTTTAACAGGGACCTACGAGCAGTACTTC. Translated: CASSLTGTYEQYF.

The chain has TRBV5-1 and TRBJ2-7; D is uncertain. CDR1 SGHRS and CDR2 YFSETQ come from the germline V gene. V dropped 10 bases and J dropped 6 bases, with 20 bases sitting between them. CDR3 length: 13 residues. In nucleotides, the CDR3 is TGCGCCGCCCGGCCCAGGTTTATGTGCGAGCAGTACTTC. The encoded protein is CAARPRFMCEQYF.

On this clone itself: Other nucleotide sequences from this sample produce the same CDR3. The chain joins TRBV29-1 to TRBJ2-1; no definite D call. Germline V gives CDR1 SQVTM, CDR2 ANQGSEA. V lost 5 bases to trimming and J lost 4 bases, with 6 bases between them. The CDR3 has 11 amino acids. This CDR3 is CSVSRYNEQFF. In DNA form, the CDR3 reads TGCAGCGTTAGCAGGTACAATGAGCAGTTCTTC.

The V gene is TRBV4-2, the J gene TRBJ1-1; D may be TRBD1 (5 bases). Trimming took off 5 bases at V and 2 bases at J, with 15 bases between the two ends. The CDR3 is 15 amino acids. Germline values: CDR1 LGHNA, CDR2 YNFKEQ. The CDR3 here is CASSYRRQGNTEAFF. The CDR3, as DNA: TGTGCCAGCAGCTACCGGCGTCAGGGTAACACTGAAGCTTTCTTT.

V usage is TRBV5-4 and J usage is TRBJ2-2, with TRBD2 matching 10 bases. The CDR3 is 15 residues long. The ends lost 3 bases at V and 4 bases at J; junction bases unmatched: 3. Per germline, CDR1 SGHNT and CDR2 YYREEE (reference sequence). CDR3 nucleotides: TGTGCCAGCAGCTCCCGACTAGCGGGCACCGGGGAGCTGTTTTTT. It translates to CASSSRLAGTGELFF.

The chain joins TRBV18 to TRBJ1-1; D may be TRBD1 (6 bases). V was cut by 3 bases and J by 1 base, with 12 bases left in between. The CDR3 covers 15 residues. The germline V gene encodes CDR1 KGHSH and CDR2 LQKENI. The CDR3 DNA sequence: TGTGCCAGCTCACCTAGGGACACTGGGAACACTGAAGCTTTCTTT. Encoded protein: CASSPRDTGNTEAFF.

The chain employs TRBV2 and TRBJ2-1; 9 bases align to TRBD2. The V and J ends lost 5 bases and 7 bases, in that order; junction bases with no gene match: 6. Germline V gene data show CDR1 as SNHLY and CDR2 as FYNNEI. This CDR3 region has 14 residues. CDR3 nucleotide sequence: TGTGCCAGCAGTTTTAGCGGGAGAGGAAATGAGCAGTTCTTC. Translation gives CASSFSGRGNEQFF.

The chain recombines TRBV11-2 with TRBJ2-5, with D maybe TRBD1 (6 bases). V was cut by 5 bases and J by 0 bases, with 13 bases left in between. The V gene's germline CDR1 is SGHAT and CDR2 FQNNGV. This CDR3 comprises 15 residues. The CDR3 coding sequence is TGTGCCAGCAGCCCTAGGGGGACGGACCAAGAGACCCAGTACTTC. The encoded protein is CASSPRGTDQETQYF.

About this clone itself: An end of the junction does not agree with germline; a read error may underlie this. The sample holds other DNA sequences that translate to the same CDR3. The chain recombines TRBV6-5 with TRBJ2-7; TRBD1 aligns across 7 bases. Germline values: CDR1 MNHEY, CDR2 SVGAGI. The CDR3 is 14 amino acids. The CDR3 region is CASKPTGNSYEQYF. CDR3 in DNA: TGTGCCAGCAAACCGACAGGGAACTCCTACGAGCAGTATTTC.

This clone was seen a single time. This rearrangement joins TRBV6-1 to TRBJ2-2, with 7 bases fitting TRBD1. CDR3 length: 14 amino acids. CDR1 and CDR2 (germline): MNHNS, SASEGT. V lost 8 bases and J lost 6; bases outside the gene matches: 9. The CDR3 coding sequence is TGTGCCAGCTCGGACAGGTTAAACGCCGGGGAGCTGTTTTTT. Its protein is CASSDRLNAGELFF.